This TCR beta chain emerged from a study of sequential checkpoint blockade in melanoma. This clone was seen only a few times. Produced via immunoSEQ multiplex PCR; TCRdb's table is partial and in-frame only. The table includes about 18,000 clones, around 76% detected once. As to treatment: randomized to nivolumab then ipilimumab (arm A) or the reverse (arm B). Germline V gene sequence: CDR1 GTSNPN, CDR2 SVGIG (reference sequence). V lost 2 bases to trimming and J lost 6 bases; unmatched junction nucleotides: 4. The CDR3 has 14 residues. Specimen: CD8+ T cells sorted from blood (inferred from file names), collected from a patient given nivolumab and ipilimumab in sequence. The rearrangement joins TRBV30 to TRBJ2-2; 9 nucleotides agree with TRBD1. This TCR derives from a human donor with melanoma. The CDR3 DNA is TGTGCCTGGAGTCGGGACAGGGAGGCCGGGGAGCTGTTTTTT. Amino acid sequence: CAWSRDREAGELFF.